The present T cell receptor (beta chain) was sequenced within a study of T-cell memory formation after mild COVID-19. Whole-study context: There were largely donor-specific TCR clusters. Study outcomes and limitations: Clones contracting over day 15 to 85 were CD4/CD8 balanced, with later expanders leaning CD4+. Cross-reactive memory seemingly joined, as some responding clones were found in pre-infection memory.

One entry per CDR3 protein results from TCRdb running MiXCR on the 5' RACE reads. This table has some 130,000 distinct CDR3 sequences, 15% to 20% appearing once. This clonotype showed up just a few times. Its antigen is not known. V was shortened by 6 bases and J by 7 bases, with 16 bases between the two germline ends. The CDR3 contains 13 residues. This chain links TRBV12-3 or TRBV12-4 with TRBJ2-7; D is possibly TRBD1 or TRBD2 (6 bases each). Sequenced material: PBMCs or a T cell subset sorted from them (not recorded which). This receptor was taken from an adult woman who had mild COVID-19 (a few samples of this study predate the infection). Cell type and time point are not known. The CDR3 loop is CASSPTGRGEQYF. In nucleotides, the CDR3 is TGTGCCAGCAGCCCAACAGGGCGGGGAGAGCAGTACTTC.